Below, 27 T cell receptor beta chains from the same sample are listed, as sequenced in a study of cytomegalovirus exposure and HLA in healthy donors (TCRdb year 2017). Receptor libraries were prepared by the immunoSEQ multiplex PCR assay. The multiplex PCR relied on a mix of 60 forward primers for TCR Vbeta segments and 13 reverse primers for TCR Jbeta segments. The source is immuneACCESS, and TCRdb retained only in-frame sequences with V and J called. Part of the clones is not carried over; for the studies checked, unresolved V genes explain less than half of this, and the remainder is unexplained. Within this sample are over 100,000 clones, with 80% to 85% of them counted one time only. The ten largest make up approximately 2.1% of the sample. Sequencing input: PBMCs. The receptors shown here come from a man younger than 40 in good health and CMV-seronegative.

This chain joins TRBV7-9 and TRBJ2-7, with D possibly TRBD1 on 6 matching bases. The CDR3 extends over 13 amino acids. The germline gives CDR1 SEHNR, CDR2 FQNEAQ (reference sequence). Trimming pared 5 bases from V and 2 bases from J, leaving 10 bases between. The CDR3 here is CASSSGTPYEQYF. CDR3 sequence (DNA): TGTGCCAGCAGCAGTGGGACACCCTACGAGCAGTACTTC.

DNA for the CDR3: TGCGCCAGCAGCTTCTCGGGACAGCTGAACACTGAAGCTTTCTTT. It is translated as CASSFSGQLNTEAFF. The chain employs TRBV5-1 and TRBJ1-1; 7 bases are shared with TRBD1. V lost 2 bases to trimming and J lost 0 bases; unmatched junction nucleotides: 4. The CDR3 consists of 15 residues. Germline values: CDR1 SGHRS, CDR2 YFSETQ.

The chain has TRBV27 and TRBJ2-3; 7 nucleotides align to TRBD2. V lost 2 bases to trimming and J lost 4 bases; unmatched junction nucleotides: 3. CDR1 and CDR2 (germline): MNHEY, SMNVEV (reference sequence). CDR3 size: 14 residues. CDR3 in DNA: TGTGCCAGCAGTTTAGGGGGGAGGGCAGATACGCAGTATTTT. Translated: CASSLGGRADTQYF.

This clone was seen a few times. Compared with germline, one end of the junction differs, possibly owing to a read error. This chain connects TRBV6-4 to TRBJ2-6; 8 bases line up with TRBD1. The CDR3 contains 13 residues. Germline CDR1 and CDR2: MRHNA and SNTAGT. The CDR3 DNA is TGTGCCAGCAGCACAGGGGGAGCCAACGGCCTGACTTTC. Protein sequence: CASSTGGANGLTF.

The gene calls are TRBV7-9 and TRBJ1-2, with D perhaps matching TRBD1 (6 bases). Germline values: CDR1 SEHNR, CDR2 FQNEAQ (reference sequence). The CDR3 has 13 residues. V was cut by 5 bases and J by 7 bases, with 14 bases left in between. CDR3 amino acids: CASSVQGRAGYTF. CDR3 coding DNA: TGTGCCAGCAGCGTACAGGGTCGGGCTGGCTACACCTTC.

The CDR3: CASSSKTSGDPDDEQFF. The CDR3 nucleotides are TGCGCCAGCAGCTCCAAAACAAGCGGGGACCCCGACGATGAGCAGTTCTTC. The chain has TRBV5-1 and TRBJ2-1, with TRBD2 matching 7 bases. The CDR3 runs to 17 residues. Germline lookup yields CDR1 SGHRS and CDR2 YFSETQ. Germline trimming cut 3 bases from V and 8 bases from J; bases unmatched to any gene: 17.

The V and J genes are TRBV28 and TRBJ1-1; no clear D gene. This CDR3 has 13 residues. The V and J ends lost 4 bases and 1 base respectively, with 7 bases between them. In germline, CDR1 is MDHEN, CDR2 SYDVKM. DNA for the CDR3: TGTGCCAGCAGTTACGAGAGGAACACTGAAGCTTTCTTT. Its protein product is CASSYERNTEAFF. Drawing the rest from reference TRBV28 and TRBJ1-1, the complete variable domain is DVKVTQSSRYLVKRTGEKVFLECVQDMDHENMFWYRQDPGLGLRLIYFSYDVKMKEKGDIPEGYSVSREKKERFSLILESASTNQTSMYLCASSYERNTEAFFGQGTRLTVV.

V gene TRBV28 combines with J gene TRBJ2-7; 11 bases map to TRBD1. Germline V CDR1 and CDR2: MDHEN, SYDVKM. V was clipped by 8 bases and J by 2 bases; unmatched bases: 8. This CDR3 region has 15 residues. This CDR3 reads CASLRGTGGTYEQYF. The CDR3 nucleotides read TGTGCCAGCCTCAGAGGGACAGGGGGTACCTACGAGCAGTACTTC.

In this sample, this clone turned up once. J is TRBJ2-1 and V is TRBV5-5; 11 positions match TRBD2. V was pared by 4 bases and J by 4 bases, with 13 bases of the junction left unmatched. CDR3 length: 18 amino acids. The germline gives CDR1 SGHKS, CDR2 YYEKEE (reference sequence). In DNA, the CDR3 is TGTGCCAGCAGCCTCCGGACTAGCGGGCGGACTACTTACAATGAGCAGTTCTTC. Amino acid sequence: CASSLRTSGRTTYNEQFF.

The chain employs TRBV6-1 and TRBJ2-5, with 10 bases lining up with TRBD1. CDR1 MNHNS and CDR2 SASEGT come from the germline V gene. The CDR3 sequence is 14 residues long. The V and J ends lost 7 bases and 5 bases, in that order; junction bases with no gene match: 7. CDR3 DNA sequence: TGTGCCAGCAACCTCGGGACAGGGGTCGAGACCCAGTACTTC. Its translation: CASNLGTGVETQYF.

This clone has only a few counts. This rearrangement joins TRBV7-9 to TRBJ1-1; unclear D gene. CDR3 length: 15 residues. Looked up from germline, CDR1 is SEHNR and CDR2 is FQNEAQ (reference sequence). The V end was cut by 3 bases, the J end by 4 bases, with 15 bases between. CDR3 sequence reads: CASSFTRLGRTEAFF. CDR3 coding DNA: TGTGCCAGCAGCTTCACGAGACTGGGTCGCACTGAAGCTTTCTTT.

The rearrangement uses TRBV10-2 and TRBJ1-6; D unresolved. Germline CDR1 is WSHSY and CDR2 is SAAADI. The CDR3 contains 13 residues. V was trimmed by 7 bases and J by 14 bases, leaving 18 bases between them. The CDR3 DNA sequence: TGCGCCAGCAATGGGGTAGATCCGAGGGCCCTCCACTTT. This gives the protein CASNGVDPRALHF.

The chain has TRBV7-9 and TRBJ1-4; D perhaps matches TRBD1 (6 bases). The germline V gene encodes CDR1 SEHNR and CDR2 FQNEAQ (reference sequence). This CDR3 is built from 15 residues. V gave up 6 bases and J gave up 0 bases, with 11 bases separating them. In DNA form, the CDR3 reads TGTGCCAGCAGACGACAGGCTGCAACTAATGAAAAACTGTTTTTT. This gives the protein CASRRQAATNEKLFF.

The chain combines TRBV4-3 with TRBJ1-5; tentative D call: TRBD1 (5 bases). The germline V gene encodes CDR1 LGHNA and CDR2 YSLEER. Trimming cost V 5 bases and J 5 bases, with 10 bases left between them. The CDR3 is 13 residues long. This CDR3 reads CASSLEGDQPQHF. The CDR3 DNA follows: TGCGCCAGCAGCTTGGAAGGGGATCAGCCCCAGCATTTT.

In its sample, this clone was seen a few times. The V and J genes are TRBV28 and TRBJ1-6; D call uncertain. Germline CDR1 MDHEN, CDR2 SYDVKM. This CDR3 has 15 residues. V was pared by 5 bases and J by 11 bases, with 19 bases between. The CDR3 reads CASSQIREHSAPLHF. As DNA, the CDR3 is TGTGCCAGCAGTCAAATCCGGGAGCACTCAGCACCCCTCCACTTT.

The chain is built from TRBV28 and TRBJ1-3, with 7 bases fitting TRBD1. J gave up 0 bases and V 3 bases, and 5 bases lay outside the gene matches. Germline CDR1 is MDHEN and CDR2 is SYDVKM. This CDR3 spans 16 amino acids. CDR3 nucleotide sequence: TGTGCCAGCAGTTTTACAGGGGACGTCTCTGGAAACACCATATATTTT. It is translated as CASSFTGDVSGNTIYF.

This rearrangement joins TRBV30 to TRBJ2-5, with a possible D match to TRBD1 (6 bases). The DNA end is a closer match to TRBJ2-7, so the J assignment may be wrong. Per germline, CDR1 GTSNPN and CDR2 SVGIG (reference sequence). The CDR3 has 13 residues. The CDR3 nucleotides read TGTGCCTGGAGTGTAACAGGGAGCTACGAGCAGTACTTC. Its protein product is CAWSVTGSYEQYF.

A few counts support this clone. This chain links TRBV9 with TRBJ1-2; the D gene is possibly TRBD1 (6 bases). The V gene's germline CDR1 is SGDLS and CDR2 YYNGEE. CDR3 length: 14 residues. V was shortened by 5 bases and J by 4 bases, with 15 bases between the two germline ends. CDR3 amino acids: CASRGSTGPYGYTF. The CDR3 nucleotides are TGTGCCAGCAGAGGATCCACAGGGCCCTATGGCTACACCTTC.

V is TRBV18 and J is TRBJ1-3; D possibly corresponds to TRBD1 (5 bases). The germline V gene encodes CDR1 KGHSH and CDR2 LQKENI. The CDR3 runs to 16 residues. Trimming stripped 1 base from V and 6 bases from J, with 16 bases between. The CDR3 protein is CASSPLAGDATNTIYF. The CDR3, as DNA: TGTGCCAGCTCACCACTGGCGGGGGACGCCACAAACACCATATATTTT.

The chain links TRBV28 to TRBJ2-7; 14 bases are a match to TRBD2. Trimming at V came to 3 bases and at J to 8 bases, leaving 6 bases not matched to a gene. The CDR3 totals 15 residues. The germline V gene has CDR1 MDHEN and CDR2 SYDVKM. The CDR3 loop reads CASSLRTSGGSKQYF. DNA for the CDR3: TGTGCCAGCAGTTTGCGGACTAGCGGGGGGTCCAAGCAGTACTTC.

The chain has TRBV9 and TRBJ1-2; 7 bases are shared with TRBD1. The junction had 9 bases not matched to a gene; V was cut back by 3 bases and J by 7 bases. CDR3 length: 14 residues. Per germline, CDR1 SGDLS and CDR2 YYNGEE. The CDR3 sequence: CASSEDREHAGYTF. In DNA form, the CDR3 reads TGTGCCAGCAGCGAAGACAGGGAACATGCTGGCTACACCTTC.

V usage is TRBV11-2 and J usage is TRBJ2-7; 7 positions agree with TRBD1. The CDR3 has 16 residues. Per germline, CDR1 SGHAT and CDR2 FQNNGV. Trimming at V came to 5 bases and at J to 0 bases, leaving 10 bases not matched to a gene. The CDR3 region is CASSGTRTGFSYEQYF. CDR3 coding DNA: TGTGCCAGCAGCGGAACACGGACAGGCTTCTCCTACGAGCAGTACTTC.

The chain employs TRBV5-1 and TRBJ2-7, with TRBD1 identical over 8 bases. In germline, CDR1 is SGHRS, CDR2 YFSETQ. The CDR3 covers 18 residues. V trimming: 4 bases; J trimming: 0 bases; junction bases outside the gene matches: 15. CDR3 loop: CASSPRAGGAGSSYEQYF. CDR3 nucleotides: TGCGCCAGCAGCCCTAGGGCAGGGGGCGCGGGGAGCTCCTACGAGCAGTACTTC.

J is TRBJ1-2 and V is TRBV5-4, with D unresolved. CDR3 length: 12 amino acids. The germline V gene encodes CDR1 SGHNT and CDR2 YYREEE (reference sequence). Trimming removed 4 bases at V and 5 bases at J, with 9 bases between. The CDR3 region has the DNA TGTGCCAGCAGCGGTGAGGGATATGGCTACACCTTC. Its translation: CASSGEGYGYTF.

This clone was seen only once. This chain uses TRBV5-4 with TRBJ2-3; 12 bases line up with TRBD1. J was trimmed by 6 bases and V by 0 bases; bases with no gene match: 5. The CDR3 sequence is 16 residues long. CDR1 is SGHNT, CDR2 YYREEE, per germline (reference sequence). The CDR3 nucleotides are TGTGCCAGCAGCTTGGGAGGGACAGGGGGCGCCGATACGCAGTATTTT. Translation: CASSLGGTGGADTQYF.

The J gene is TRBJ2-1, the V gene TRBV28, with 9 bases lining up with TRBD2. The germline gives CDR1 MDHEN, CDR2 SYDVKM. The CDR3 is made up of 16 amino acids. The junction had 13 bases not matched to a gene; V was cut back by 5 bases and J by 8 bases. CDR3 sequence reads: CASSPRIAGASDEQFF. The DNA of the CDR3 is TGTGCCAGCAGTCCCAGAATAGCGGGGGCAAGCGATGAGCAGTTCTTC.

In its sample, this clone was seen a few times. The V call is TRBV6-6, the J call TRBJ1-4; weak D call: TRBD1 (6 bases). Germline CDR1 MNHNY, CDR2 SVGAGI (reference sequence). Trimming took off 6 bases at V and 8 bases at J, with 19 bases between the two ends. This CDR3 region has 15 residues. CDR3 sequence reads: CASSHSEDTGEKLFF. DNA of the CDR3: TGTGCCAGCAGCCACAGCGAGGACACAGGGGAAAAACTGTTTTTT.